Sequencing of this T cell receptor (beta chain) was carried out in a study of blood T cell repertoires in COVID-19. Original handling: Amplification of reference gene primers provided the estimated nucleated cell counts. Profiling relied on immunoSEQ multiplex PCR, and the TCRdb table lists in-frame clones only, not all of them. V and J calls and clone size are copied from that table; D and trimming were computed from the DNA. This table has 200,000 to 250,000 clones, roughly 84% appearing once. Sequencing used PBMCs or T cells enriched from blood (not recorded which). This clonotype was sampled from a woman aged 40 to 49 who had recovered from COVID-19.

The DNA for the CDR3 is TGTGCCAGCAGCTTACCGGGACTAGCGGGAGTAGATACGCAGTATTTT. Its protein product is CASSLPGLAGVDTQYF. The chain carries TRBV5-4 and TRBJ2-3; 14 nucleotides line up with TRBD2. The germline gives CDR1 SGHNT, CDR2 YYREEE (reference sequence). V gave up 2 bases and J gave up 5 bases; unmatched junction bases: 4. CDR3 length: 16 amino acids.